This entry lists 25 T cell receptor beta chains sequenced from one sample in a study of blood T cell repertoires in COVID-19. Data came from immunoSEQ multiplex PCR; TCRdb stores just in-frame clones and leaves some out. The data contain hundreds of thousands of clones, about 91% of them singletons. The sequenced sample consisted of PBMCs or T cells enriched from blood (not recorded which). The receptors come from a woman aged 40 to 50 who had recovered from COVID-19.

CDR3 residues: CSVDGQGAGEQFF. The CDR3 DNA follows: TGCAGCGTCGATGGGCAGGGGGCCGGTGAGCAGTTCTTC. V is TRBV29-1 and J is TRBJ2-1; 8 positions agree with TRBD1. V lost 6 bases to trimming and J lost 9 bases; unmatched junction nucleotides: 10. The CDR3 loop spans 13 amino acids. Looked up from germline, CDR1 is SQVTM and CDR2 is ANQGSEA.

The J gene is TRBJ1-1, the V gene TRBV7-2; no reliable D call. Germline loops: CDR1 SGHTA, CDR2 FQGNSA. The ends were cut back, 7 bases at V and 11 bases at J, with 20 bases in the middle. The CDR3 consists of 13 residues. The CDR3 region has the DNA TGTGCCAGCAAACCTCCGGGATCCGGAGTGGCTTTCTTT. This codes for CASKPPGSGVAFF. The full variable domain, with the rest looked up from reference TRBV7-2 and TRBJ1-1, is GAGVSQSPSNKVTEKGKDVELRCDPISGHTALYWYRQSLGQGLEFLIYFQGNSAPDKSGLPSDRFSAERTGGSVSTLTIQRTQQEDSAVYLCASKPPGSGVAFFGQGTRLTVV.

CDR3 nucleotide sequence: TGTGCCAGCAGCCACGGGATTTCCTACGAGCAGTACTTC. It translates to CASSHGISYEQYF. The rearrangement links TRBV7-9 to TRBJ2-7; TRBD2 is a possible D gene (5 bases). The germline CDR1 and CDR2 sequences are SEHNR and FQNEAQ (reference sequence). V shed 5 bases and J shed 1 base, with 9 bases lying between them. This CDR3 contains 13 residues.

This rearrangement joins TRBV28 to TRBJ2-1; 10 bases fit TRBD2. The germline gives CDR1 MDHEN, CDR2 SYDVKM. V lost 6 bases and J lost 5; bases outside the gene matches: 13. This CDR3 comprises 17 residues. The CDR3 nucleotides read TGTGCCAGCAGCTTCCGAACTAGCGGGGTCAGGAACAATGAGCAGTTCTTC. It codes for CASSFRTSGVRNNEQFF. Using reference TRBV28 and TRBJ2-1 for the parts outside the CDR3, the full variable domain is DVKVTQSSRYLVKRTGEKVFLECVQDMDHENMFWYRQDPGLGLRLIYFSYDVKMKEKGDIPEGYSVSREKKERFSLILESASTNQTSMYLCASSFRTSGVRNNEQFFGPGTRLTVL.

The V and J genes are TRBV10-3 and TRBJ2-7, with 11 positions matching TRBD1. This CDR3 contains 15 residues. The V gene's germline CDR1 is ENHRY and CDR2 SYGVKD. J gave up 3 bases and V 4 bases, and 5 bases lay outside the gene matches. The CDR3 DNA follows: TGTGCCATCAGTGGGGAGGGACAGGGGGGCTACGAGCAGTACTTC. Amino acids: CAISGEGQGGYEQYF.

CDR3 in amino acids: CASSWTGGSGANVLTF. Here the CDR3 DNA reads TGTGCCAGCAGTTGGACGGGGGGCTCCGGGGCCAACGTCCTGACTTTC. V is TRBV6-2 or TRBV6-3 and J is TRBJ2-6, with D possibly being TRBD2 (7 bases). V lost 4 bases, J lost 4 bases, and 14 bases lay in between. In germline, CDR1 is MNHEY, CDR2 SVGEGT. The CDR3 runs to 16 residues.

On this clone itself: The junction differs from germline at one of its ends, possibly a read error. The chain uses TRBV9 and TRBJ2-7; tentatively, D is TRBD1 (5 bases). The CDR3 consists of 14 residues. Germline V gives CDR1 SGDLS, CDR2 YYNGEE. CDR3 in amino acids: CASSPYRGSHEQYF. CDR3 sequence (DNA): TGTGCCAGCAGCCCCTATAGGGGCTCCCACGAGCAGTACTTC.

The rearrangement joins TRBV3-1 (or the pseudogene TRBV3-2) to TRBJ1-6, with 7 bases identical to TRBD1. J was trimmed by 8 bases and V by 6 bases; bases with no gene match: 7. The CDR3 runs to 14 residues. Germline V gene sequence: CDR1 LGHDT, CDR2 YNNKEL (reference sequence). The CDR3 DNA reads as TGTGCCAGCAGATGGACCGACAGGGATTCACCCCTCCACTTT. It yields the protein CASRWTDRDSPLHF.

The gene calls are TRBV2 and TRBJ2-7; 7 nucleotides match TRBD2. The CDR3 extends over 14 amino acids. J gave up 6 bases and V 4 bases, and 9 bases lay outside the gene matches. Looked up from germline, CDR1 is SNHLY and CDR2 is FYNNEI. The CDR3 reads CASSGAVAGGEQYF. CDR3 bases: TGTGCCAGCAGTGGGGCAGTAGCGGGCGGCGAGCAGTACTTC.

J is TRBJ2-2 and V is TRBV5-4; tentative D call: TRBD1 (6 bases). V shed 4 bases and J shed 2 bases, with 15 bases lying between them. The germline gives CDR1 SGHNT, CDR2 YYREEE (reference sequence). The CDR3 spans 16 residues. The chain's CDR3 is CASSPAPGQNTGELFF. The DNA of the CDR3 is TGTGCCAGCAGCCCGGCCCCGGGACAAAACACCGGGGAGCTGTTTTTT.

This clone showed up just a few times. This chain uses TRBV7-2 with TRBJ2-3; possible D gene TRBD2, 5 bases. V was trimmed by 2 bases and J by 6 bases, leaving 9 bases between them. Germline V gene data show CDR1 as SGHTA and CDR2 as FQGNSA. CDR3 length: 13 residues. The CDR3 bases are TGTGCCAGCAGCTTAAGGAGAGGGGATACGCAGTATTTT. Protein: CASSLRRGDTQYF.

J is TRBJ2-5 and V is TRBV11-3, with a tentative D call TRBD2 (5 bases). CDR1 and CDR2 from the germline V gene are SGHNT and YENEEA. Trimming pared 2 bases from V and 2 bases from J, leaving 9 bases between. This CDR3 is built from 14 residues. The CDR3 nucleotides are TGTGCCAGCAGCTTAAGAGGGAAGCAAGAGACCCAGTACTTC. Translation gives CASSLRGKQETQYF.

The chain couples TRBV4-3 to TRBJ2-3; 8 nucleotides line up with TRBD2. Germline V gene lookup returns CDR1 LGHNA and CDR2 YSLEER. Germline trimming cut 1 base from V and 6 bases from J; bases unmatched to any gene: 12. The CDR3 sequence is 17 residues long. For the CDR3, the DNA is TGCGCCAGCAGCCAAGGGCTAGCGGGTGAATACCGTGATACGCAGTATTTT. Translation gives CASSQGLAGEYRDTQYF.

The chain links TRBV7-6 to TRBJ2-1, with 11 bases fitting TRBD2. The J segment lost 3 bases and the V segment lost 6 bases, leaving 4 bases of the junction unmatched. CDR3 length: 15 amino acids. Looked up from germline, CDR1 is SGHVS and CDR2 is FNYEAQ. This chain's CDR3 is CASRPLAGVYNEQFF. In DNA form, the CDR3 reads TGTGCCAGCAGACCACTAGCGGGAGTCTACAATGAGCAGTTCTTC.

The chain combines TRBV5-1 with TRBJ2-7; 9 positions match TRBD1. Germline lookup yields CDR1 SGHRS and CDR2 YFSETQ. This CDR3 contains 13 residues. With 4 bases clipped from V and 5 bases from J, the junction kept 4 bases outside the gene matches. The CDR3 DNA reads as TGCGCCAGCAGCCGGGACAGGGCCGACGAGCAGTACTTC. This sequence encodes CASSRDRADEQYF.

The V gene is TRBV28, the J gene TRBJ1-1; TRBD1 matches at 7 bases. Losses at the gene ends were 2 bases for V and 1 base for J; bases not matched to a gene: 1. There are 14 residues in the CDR3. The V gene's germline CDR1 is MDHEN and CDR2 SYDVKM. The DNA of the CDR3 is TGTGCCAGCAGTTTAGGACAGGCGAACACTGAAGCTTTCTTT. This gives the protein CASSLGQANTEAFF.

The V call is TRBV5-5, the J call TRBJ1-2, with 7 positions matching TRBD1. With 0 bases clipped from V and 1 base from J, the junction kept 3 bases outside the gene matches. The CDR3 contains 15 residues. Per germline, CDR1 SGHKS and CDR2 YYEKEE (reference sequence). CDR3 sequence (DNA): TGTGCCAGCAGCTTGGCGCAGGGGGTTAACTATGGCTACACCTTC. This encodes CASSLAQGVNYGYTF.

The rearrangement uses TRBV9 and TRBJ2-1; D is unclear. This CDR3 has 11 amino acids. Germline lookup yields CDR1 SGDLS and CDR2 YYNGEE. V was shortened by 1 base and J by 10 bases, with 6 bases between the two germline ends. The CDR3 region has the DNA TGTGCCAGCAGCGTATTTGAGGAGCAGTTCTTC. It yields the protein CASSVFEEQFF.

A few counts support this clone. The chain combines TRBV11-3 with TRBJ1-2, with D tentatively TRBD1 (6 bases). Germline loops: CDR1 SGHNT, CDR2 YENEEA. This CDR3 contains 14 residues. The V and J ends lost 5 bases and 4 bases respectively, with 14 bases between them. The chain's CDR3 is CASSPFPDSYGYTF. CDR3 DNA sequence: TGTGCCAGCAGCCCTTTTCCGGACAGCTATGGCTACACCTTC.

Here the CDR3 DNA reads TGTGCCAGCAGCTTACAGGGTCCTGGCACAGATACGCAGTATTTT. The encoded protein is CASSLQGPGTDTQYF. The chain has TRBV7-2 and TRBJ2-3; D is possibly TRBD1 (5 bases). There are 15 residues in the CDR3. V dropped 2 bases and J dropped 1 base, with 10 bases sitting between them. Germline CDR1 is SGHTA and CDR2 is FQGNSA.

The V call is TRBV7-6, the J call TRBJ1-5, with unresolved D. Germline CDR1 SGHVS, CDR2 FNYEAQ. The CDR3 consists of 13 residues. V lost 4 bases, J lost 7 bases, and 11 bases lay in between. The CDR3 DNA reads TGTGCCAGCAGCTCGAGCTATAACCAGCCCCAGCATTTT. As protein: CASSSSYNQPQHF.

This clone was detected once. This chain connects TRBV10-3 to TRBJ1-2; TRBD1 matches 12 bases. CDR1 ENHRY and CDR2 SYGVKD come from the germline V gene. The CDR3 loop spans 14 amino acids. V was pared by 4 bases and J by 7 bases, with 4 bases of the junction left unmatched. The CDR3 DNA reads TGTGCCATCAGTGCCTCGGGACAGGGGGCTGGCTACACCTTC. The encoded protein is CAISASGQGAGYTF.

This chain joins TRBV9 and TRBJ2-3; D is unclear. CDR1 and CDR2 (germline): SGDLS, YYNGEE. The CDR3 extends over 15 amino acids. Trimming left V 4 bases short and J 0 bases short, with 12 bases between. The chain's CDR3 is CASSHSGYSTDTQYF. The CDR3 coding sequence is TGTGCCAGCAGCCACAGTGGGTATAGCACAGATACGCAGTATTTT.

The rearrangement joins TRBV27 to TRBJ1-1; D is unresolved. V shed 1 base and J shed 3 bases, with 6 bases lying between them. The CDR3 sequence is 13 residues long. Germline loops: CDR1 MNHEY, CDR2 SMNVEV (reference sequence). The CDR3 sequence is CASSLWRDTEAFF. DNA of the CDR3: TGTGCCAGCAGTTTATGGAGGGACACTGAAGCTTTCTTT.

This chain links TRBV6-5 with TRBJ1-3; 7 positions agree with TRBD1. The germline CDR1 and CDR2 sequences are MNHEY and SVGAGI. J lost 6 bases, V lost 6 bases, and 8 bases had no gene match. The CDR3 sequence is 14 residues long. CDR3 region: CASRIGTVQNTIYF. The CDR3 coding sequence is TGTGCCAGCAGGATAGGGACAGTCCAAAACACCATATATTTT.